The 32 T cell receptor beta chains listed next were all sequenced from one sample in a study of shared clonotypes between healthy human individuals. Data came from immunoSEQ multiplex PCR; TCRdb stores just in-frame clones and leaves some out. The repertoire holds about 1 million clones, with roughly 80% as singletons. The sequenced sample was memory CD4+ T cells sorted from blood. Subset defined: CD45RA-negative fraction. The origin of the receptors is a man younger than 30 in good health.

The chain joins TRBV25-1 to TRBJ1-2; 7 bases map to TRBD1. CDR1 is MGHDK, CDR2 SYGVNS, per germline. CDR3 length equals 13 residues. Unmatched junction bases numbered 6, after V lost 6 bases and J lost 5 bases. As DNA, the CDR3 is TGTGCCAGCAGGGACAGGCAGGGGTATGGCTACACCTTC. Translated: CASRDRQGYGYTF.

This clone was detected many times. This sequence joins TRBV6-6 and TRBJ1-1; D is undetermined. Trimming removed 1 base from V and 3 bases from J, with 3 bases in between. The CDR3 extends over 12 amino acids. Germline V gives CDR1 MNHNY, CDR2 SVGAGI (reference sequence). The CDR3 bases are TGTGCCAGCAGTTACTTGGACACTGAAGCTTTCTTT. This translates into CASSYLDTEAFF.

This chain connects TRBV6-6 to TRBJ2-7, with 9 bases that match TRBD1. V dropped 6 bases and J dropped 4; count of bases not matched to a gene: 4. Looked up from germline, CDR1 is MNHNY and CDR2 is SVGAGI (reference sequence). The CDR3 is 13 amino acids. CDR3 sequence (DNA): TGTGCCAGCAGAGGACAGGGGATTTACGAGCAGTACTTC. It translates to CASRGQGIYEQYF.

This clone has only a few counts. Compared with germline, one end of the junction differs, possibly owing to a read error. The genes are TRBV7-7 and TRBJ2-3; TRBD2 matches at 7 bases. This CDR3 is built from 15 residues. Germline V lookup: CDR1 SSHAT, CDR2 FNYEAQ (reference sequence). CDR3 nucleotide sequence: TGTGCTAGCAGCTCCAGCGGGGAGAGCACAGATACGCAGTATTTT. Translation gives CASSSSGESTDTQYF. Drawing the rest from reference TRBV7-7 and TRBJ2-3, the complete variable domain is GAGVSQSPRYKVTKRGQDVTLRCDPISSHATLYWYQQALGQGPEFLTYFNYEAQPDKSGLPSDRFSAERPEGSISTLTIQRTEQRDSAMYRCASSSSGESTDTQYFGPGTRLTVL.

The V call is TRBV6-5, the J call TRBJ1-6; TRBD1 matches at 8 bases. The CDR3 has 15 amino acids. Trimming at V came to 6 bases and at J to 7 bases, leaving 8 bases not matched to a gene. The germline CDR1 and CDR2 sequences are MNHEY and SVGAGI. The CDR3 nucleotides are TGTGCCAGCAGCCTCCGGGACAGGCGAAATTCACCCCTCCACTTT. This gives the protein CASSLRDRRNSPLHF.

This chain uses TRBV30 with TRBJ1-2, with TRBD1 matching over 9 bases. Germline V lookup: CDR1 GTSNPN, CDR2 SVGIG (reference sequence). This CDR3 comprises 16 residues. V dropped 7 bases and J dropped 4; count of bases not matched to a gene: 16. The CDR3 protein is CASFETGQGASYGYTF. For the CDR3, the DNA is TGTGCCTCCTTTGAAACGGGACAGGGAGCCTCCTATGGCTACACCTTC.

The chain carries TRBV30 and TRBJ1-6; 8 bases map to TRBD1. The CDR3 is made up of 14 amino acids. V trimming: 2 bases; J trimming: 6 bases; junction bases outside the gene matches: 3. Germline V lookup: CDR1 GTSNPN, CDR2 SVGIG (reference sequence). The CDR3 DNA reads TGTGCCTGGAGTAGGACAGGGAGTAATTCACCCCTCCACTTT. Protein: CAWSRTGSNSPLHF.

The rearrangement joins TRBV6-1 to TRBJ1-4, with 7 bases fitting TRBD1. The CDR3 is 14 residues long. V lost 6 bases, J lost 7 bases, and 8 bases stayed unmatched. Germline V gene sequence: CDR1 MNHNS, CDR2 SASEGT. CDR3 in amino acids: CASRTTGKSEKLFF. The CDR3 coding sequence is TGTGCCAGCAGGACGACAGGGAAGAGTGAAAAACTGTTTTTT.

V gene TRBV7-8 combines with J gene TRBJ2-1; D gene unclear. Germline-derived CDR1 and CDR2 are SGHVS and FQNEAQ. The CDR3 extends over 16 amino acids. V shed 4 bases and J shed 0 bases, with 13 bases lying between them. This CDR3 is CASSSARAHSYNEQFF. The CDR3 nucleotides read TGTGCCAGCAGCTCCGCGAGAGCGCACTCCTACAATGAGCAGTTCTTC.

In the case of this clone: The same CDR3 also results from other DNA sequences found in this sample. The V call is TRBV30, the J call TRBJ2-5; D may be TRBD1 or TRBD2 (5 bases each). CDR1 is GTSNPN and CDR2 is SVGIG in the germline V gene (reference sequence). The length of the CDR3 is 12 residues. V shed 2 bases and J shed 5 bases, with 9 bases lying between them. The CDR3 loop reads CAWSPGTETQYF. In nucleotides, the CDR3 is TGTGCCTGGAGTCCCGGGACCGAGACCCAGTACTTC.

This clone has just one count. The rearrangement links TRBV29-1 to TRBJ2-3; D not certain. This CDR3 contains 13 residues. CDR1 SQVTM and CDR2 ANQGSEA come from the germline V gene. V was clipped by 1 base and J by 7 bases, with 12 bases between them. CDR3 amino acids: CSVEGYSVNTQYF. CDR3 in DNA: TGCAGCGTTGAAGGATATTCAGTGAATACGCAGTATTTT.

This clone was counted only a few times. The chain links TRBV4-1 to TRBJ1-5; unclear D gene. CDR1 and CDR2 from the germline V gene are MGHRA and YSYEKL. The CDR3 contains 13 residues. V lost 5 bases to trimming and J lost 5 bases, with 10 bases between them. For the CDR3, the DNA is TGCGCCAGCAGCTTAAGGATGGATCAGCCCCAGCATTTT. Translation: CASSLRMDQPQHF.

V usage is TRBV2 and J usage is TRBJ1-6; D is possibly TRBD1 (5 bases). CDR1 SNHLY and CDR2 FYNNEI come from the germline V gene. Trimming pared 4 bases from V and 10 bases from J, leaving 8 bases between. This CDR3 contains 12 residues. This chain's CDR3 is CASSGDLSPLHF. In nucleotides, the CDR3 is TGTGCCAGCAGTGGGGACCTCTCACCCCTCCACTTT. Full variable domain (remainder filled in from reference TRBV2 and TRBJ1-6): EPEVTQTPSHQVTQMGQEVILRCVPISNHLYFYWYRQILGQKVEFLVSFYNNEISEKSEIFDDQFSVERPDGSNFTLKIRSTKLEDSAMYFCASSGDLSPLHFGNGTRLTVT.

The V and J genes are TRBV2 and TRBJ2-5, with a weak D call TRBD2 (7 bases). The germline V gene encodes CDR1 SNHLY and CDR2 FYNNEI. Trimming pared 6 bases from V and 5 bases from J, leaving 19 bases between. This CDR3 comprises 15 residues. The CDR3 coding sequence is TGTGCCAGCAGCGCCGCGGGGGCCACCCAGGAGACCCAGTACTTC. It encodes CASSAAGATQETQYF.

The gene calls are TRBV7-8 and TRBJ1-5, with 10 nucleotides matching TRBD1. V shed 5 bases, J shed 6 bases, and the junction held 13 bases outside the gene matches. The CDR3 is made up of 17 amino acids. Germline V CDR1 and CDR2: SGHVS, FQNEAQ. The DNA for the CDR3 is TGTGCCAGCAGCCTAAGGGGGACAGGGGCTTTTCCTCAGCCCCAGCATTTT. Its protein is CASSLRGTGAFPQPQHF.

The genes are TRBV4-3 and TRBJ2-2; 11 bases align to TRBD2. The V and J ends lost 0 bases and 7 bases, in that order; junction bases with no gene match: 19. Per germline, CDR1 LGHNA and CDR2 YSLEER. The CDR3 contains 21 residues. The CDR3 nucleotides are TGCGCCAGCAGCCAAGATCTTTTGGCAGCCGGAAGACTAGCGGGATACGGGGAGCTGTTTTTT. Residues: CASSQDLLAAGRLAGYGELFF.

This clone was picked up a small number of times. This chain joins TRBV2 and TRBJ2-2; D gene ambiguous. Trimming pared 7 bases from V and 0 bases from J, leaving 12 bases between. The germline V gene has CDR1 SNHLY and CDR2 FYNNEI. The CDR3 consists of 15 residues. The CDR3 DNA follows: TGTGCCAGCACCAACCTGGGATCGAACACCGGGGAGCTGTTTTTT. Its translation is CASTNLGSNTGELFF.

The rearrangement joins TRBV19 to TRBJ2-4; a weak D match, TRBD1 (5 bases). Germline CDR1 reads LNHDA; CDR2 reads SQIVND (reference sequence). This CDR3 spans 15 amino acids. V gave up 1 base and J gave up 6 bases, with 13 bases separating them. The CDR3 is CASSIGTRIANIQYF. The CDR3 DNA sequence: TGTGCCAGTAGTATAGGGACAAGAATCGCAAACATTCAGTACTTC.

This clone has only a few counts. V usage is TRBV10-2 and J usage is TRBJ1-1, with D unclear. Germline CDR1 is WSHSY and CDR2 is SAAADI. The CDR3 loop spans 12 amino acids. The V end lost 0 bases, the J end lost 8 bases, and 7 bases lay between the germline ends. DNA for the CDR3: TGCGCCAGCAGTGAGTCGTGGACGGAAGCTTTCTTT. It encodes CASSESWTEAFF.

The chain couples TRBV5-4 to TRBJ1-1; D not certain. The CDR3 is 12 residues long. Between the trimmed V and J ends, which lost 4 bases and 8 bases, there was a span of 12 bases. CDR1 is SGHNT and CDR2 is YYREEE in the germline V gene (reference sequence). DNA for the CDR3: TGTGCCAGCAGCGGCCGAATGGGGGAAGCTTTCTTT. Its protein is CASSGRMGEAFF. Variable domain in full (rest from reference TRBV5-4 and TRBJ1-1): ETGVTQSPTHLIKTRGQQVTLRCSSQSGHNTVSWYQQALGQGPQFIFQYYREEENGRGNFPPRFSGLQFPNYSSELNVNALELDDSALYLCASSGRMGEAFFGQGTRLTVV.

This clone was seen only a few times. The same CDR3 arises from other DNA sequences in this sample as well. The chain joins TRBV27 to TRBJ2-3; 9 nucleotides agree with TRBD1. The V and J ends lost 8 bases and 2 bases, in that order; junction bases with no gene match: 2. This CDR3 has 13 residues. Per the germline V gene, CDR1 is MNHEY and CDR2 is SMNVEV (reference sequence). The CDR3, as DNA: TGTGCCAGCCGGACAGGGGCCACAGATACGCAGTATTTT. Translated, it gives CASRTGATDTQYF.

The V call is TRBV7-2, the J call TRBJ2-2; TRBD2 aligns across 9 bases. CDR3 length equals 19 residues. The J segment lost 1 base and the V segment lost 1 base, leaving 10 bases of the junction unmatched. CDR1 SGHTA and CDR2 FQGNSA come from the germline V gene. CDR3 nucleotides: TGTGCCAGCAGCTTAGAGAGGGGTAGCGGGAGATGGAACACCGGGGAGCTGTTTTTT. Translating gives CASSLERGSGRWNTGELFF.

As regards this clone: Within the sample, other DNA sequences also encode this same CDR3. This chain connects TRBV5-1 to TRBJ1-1; no firm D call. V was trimmed by 4 bases and J by 4 bases, leaving 11 bases between them. CDR3 length equals 13 residues. Germline CDR1 reads SGHRS; CDR2 reads YFSETQ. CDR3 sequence: CASSLWGGTEAFF. Here the CDR3 DNA reads TGCGCCAGCAGCCTCTGGGGTGGCACTGAAGCTTTCTTT.

The genes are TRBV6-6 and TRBJ2-7; no reliable D call. CDR1 is MNHNY, CDR2 SVGAGI, per germline (reference sequence). The CDR3 length is 15 residues. V was cut by 2 bases and J by 2 bases, with 13 bases left in between. This CDR3 reads CASSYLRTQTYEQYF. CDR3 DNA sequence: TGTGCCAGCAGTTACCTGAGGACCCAGACCTACGAGCAGTACTTC.

The rearrangement uses TRBV11-1 and TRBJ2-5, with D possibly called TRBD1 or TRBD2 (7 bases each). CDR3 size: 16 residues. The germline V and J ends were trimmed by 3 bases and 4 bases, with 18 bases remaining between them. CDR1 and CDR2 from the germline V gene are SGHAT and FQDESV (reference sequence). CDR3 bases: TGTGCCAGCAGCTTCCCCCCAGGGGGGGGCCGAGAGACCCAGTACTTC. As protein: CASSFPPGGGRETQYF.

The genes are TRBV14 and TRBJ1-2, with 9 bases lining up with TRBD1. The V and J ends lost 3 bases and 12 bases, in that order; junction bases with no gene match: 11. This CDR3 is 14 amino acids long. Per germline, CDR1 SGHDN and CDR2 FVKESK. The DNA for the CDR3 is TGTGCCAGCAGCCAGGAGGACAGGGGCTTCGCACACACCTTC. It yields the protein CASSQEDRGFAHTF. The full variable domain, with the rest looked up from reference TRBV14 and TRBJ1-2, is EAGVTQFPSHSVIEKGQTVTLRCDPISGHDNLYWYRRVMGKEIKFLLHFVKESKQDESGMPNNRFLAERTGGTYSTLKVQPAELEDSGVYFCASSQEDRGFAHTFGSGTRLTVV.

This chain uses TRBV5-6 with TRBJ2-2, with D perhaps assigned TRBD1 or TRBD2 (5 bases each). This CDR3 spans 15 amino acids. Germline loops: CDR1 SGHDT, CDR2 YYEEEE. V lost 1 base, J lost 7 bases, and 14 bases lay in between. CDR3 region: CASSLWGIAHGELFF. CDR3 DNA sequence: TGTGCCAGCAGCTTGTGGGGGATCGCGCACGGGGAGCTGTTTTTT. Combining the CDR3 with reference TRBV5-6 and TRBJ2-2 gives the whole variable domain DAGVTQSPTHLIKTRGQQVTLRCSPKSGHDTVSWYQQALGQGPQFIFQYYEEEERQRGNFPDRFSGHQFPNYSSELNVNALLLGDSALYLCASSLWGIAHGELFFGEGSRLTVL.

This clone was detected a few times. In DNA, the CDR3 is TGCGCCAGCAGCTTGGCAGGGTTTGGGGAGACCCAGTACTTC. It specifies CASSLAGFGETQYF. The chain couples TRBV5-1 to TRBJ2-5; TRBD1 is a possible D gene (5 bases). Germline V lookup: CDR1 SGHRS, CDR2 YFSETQ. V shed 0 bases and J shed 5 bases, with 11 bases lying between them. This CDR3 spans 14 amino acids. Looking up the rest from reference TRBV5-1 and TRBJ2-5 gives the full variable domain: KAGVTQTPRYLIKTRGQQVTLSCSPISGHRSVSWYQQTPGQGLQFLFEYFSETQRNKGNFPGRFSGRQFSNSRSEMNVSTLELGDSALYLCASSLAGFGETQYFGPGTRLLVL.

The V and J genes are TRBV6-5 and TRBJ1-2; TRBD1 agrees at 9 bases. From germline, CDR1 is MNHEY and CDR2 SVGAGI. V lost 6 bases to trimming and J lost 5 bases; unmatched junction nucleotides: 10. The CDR3 sequence is 15 residues long. CDR3 nucleotides: TGTGCCAGCAGCACTAGGGACAGGGCGGGGTATGGCTACACCTTC. This codes for CASSTRDRAGYGYTF.

In the case of this clone: This specimen includes other DNA sequences encoding the same CDR3. The genes are TRBV18 and TRBJ2-5; D unclear. Trimming pared 5 bases from V and 5 bases from J, leaving 6 bases between. Per the germline V gene, CDR1 is KGHSH and CDR2 is LQKENI. The CDR3 length is 11 residues. The CDR3 loop is CASSNGETQYF. The CDR3 DNA reads as TGTGCCAGCTCAAACGGGGAGACCCAGTACTTC.

On this clone itself: Other DNA sequences within the sample encode an identical CDR3. The rearrangement links TRBV4-1 to TRBJ2-2; D remains unclear. The CDR3 has 13 residues. The V gene lost 2 bases and the J gene lost 5 bases, with 6 bases spanning the gap. CDR1 and CDR2 from the germline V gene are MGHRA and YSYEKL. CDR3 DNA: TGCGCCAGCAGCCAAAGGACGACCGGGGAGCTGTTTTTT. It yields the protein CASSQRTTGELFF.

This clone appeared once. The rearrangement joins TRBV5-1 to TRBJ1-1, with TRBD1 as a possible D gene (6 bases). The CDR3 length is 14 residues. Germline-derived CDR1 and CDR2 are SGHRS and YFSETQ. The germline V and J ends were trimmed by 0 bases and 7 bases, with 13 bases remaining between them. The CDR3 loop reads CASSLETGTGEAFF. CDR3 DNA: TGCGCCAGCAGCTTGGAAACAGGGACCGGTGAAGCTTTCTTT.